Described below is a single T cell receptor beta chain sequence and its context. The specificity of this receptor is unknown. No much larger clone exists at a distance of one base, and base qualities are not known. The record originates from a study of OX40 agonist ivuxolimab in advanced cancers. A note on the overall study: The costimulatory receptor OX40 (CD134) was targeted by ivuxolimab, a fully human IgG2 agonistic monoclonal antibody. Intravenous ivuxolimab was administered to patients every 2 weeks at six dose levels: 0.01, 0.1, 0.3, 1.5, 3 and 10 mg/kg. The monotherapy dose-escalation portion (N ≈ 50 patients) of the phase I ivuxolimab trial is reported in the paper. Prior anti-PD-1, anti-PD-L1 or anti-CTLA-4 therapy was permitted, and checkpoint inhibitors had been received by approximately 39% of dose-escalation patients. Peripheral TCRbeta sequencing was intended to test whether TCR sequence diversity was altered and clonal T-cell expansion was caused by ivuxolimab. Three dose-escalation patients achieved partial responses, one with hepatocellular carcinoma and two with cutaneous melanoma. Of the 50 or so patients in dose escalation, around 19 had hepatocellular carcinoma, some 15 had melanoma, 9 had renal cell carcinoma and 9 had head and neck cancer. The dose-escalation cohort was roughly 83% male with a mean age of about 60 years, ranging from roughly 23 to 80.

The trial excluded patients who had a history of autoimmune disease or who were on systemic immunosuppression. Peripheral blood for TCR sequencing was collected from all dose cohorts at baseline, on cycle 4 day 1, and on cycle 7 day 1. The samples were taken from a phase I, first-in-human, multicenter, open-label dose-escalation trial of ivuxolimab. Adults with locally advanced or metastatic melanoma, renal cell carcinoma, hepatocellular carcinoma or head and neck squamous cell carcinoma were enrolled in the trial. Before TCR sequencing, CD4+ T cells and CD8+ T cells were sorted from peripheral blood as separate populations. For sequencing of the TCRbeta CDR3 region, genomic DNA was extracted from the sorted cells. The immunoSEQ Assay was used for sequencing of TCRbeta CDR3 regions. Imported from immuneACCESS, the table was reduced by TCRdb to in-frame sequences with V and J called. These copies leave out some clones; in studies compared against another copy, an unresolved V gene accounts for under half, and the cause of the remainder is not known. This sample gives some 52,000 clones in total; roughly 94% of them show up just once. Together, the top ten hold roughly 12% of the sample.

The CDR3 runs 17 residues from the cysteine to the phenylalanine. The entry retains the CDR3 DNA only, 51 bases that are in frame from base 1. Trimming takes 5 bases off V and 1 base off J; junction bases not matched to a gene: 10. CDR1 is given as SGHTA and CDR2 as FQGNSA, both from the germline V gene. The study at large found these results: Low levels of normalized T-cell clonal expansion were also shown by some nonresponding patients. On average, CD8+ T cells showed more expanded clones than CD4+ T cells after ivuxolimab. At doses of 0.1 to 3.0 mg/kg, clonal expansion of both CD4+ and CD8+ blood T cells was observed from baseline to week 6. Partial responders in the 0.1-3.0 mg/kg groups had among the lowest normalized peripheral clonal expansion, especially among CD8+ T cells. The antigen specificity of the clonally expanded peripheral T cells was not determined.

The rearrangement combines TRBV7-2 with TRBJ2-4; 8 bases in the middle match TRBD2. This receptor was identified in an adult with an advanced solid tumor such as melanoma, head and neck, liver or kidney cancer. Here the sequenced sample was CD4+ or CD8+ T cells sorted from blood, taken in a trial of the OX40 agonist ivuxolimab. The nucleotide sequence is given as TGTGCCAGCAGCCCCTCAGGACTAGCCCTCGCCAAAAACATTCAGTACTTC. This translates into CASSPSGLALAKNIQYF.